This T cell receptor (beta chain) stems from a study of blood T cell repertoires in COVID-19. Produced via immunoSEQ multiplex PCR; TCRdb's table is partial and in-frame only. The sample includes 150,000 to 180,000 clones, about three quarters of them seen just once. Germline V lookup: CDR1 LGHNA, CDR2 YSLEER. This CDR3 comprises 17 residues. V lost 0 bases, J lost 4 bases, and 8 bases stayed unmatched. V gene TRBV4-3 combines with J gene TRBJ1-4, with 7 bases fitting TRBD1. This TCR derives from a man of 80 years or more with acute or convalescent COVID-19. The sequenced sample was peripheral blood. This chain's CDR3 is CASSQETGWGFNEKLFF. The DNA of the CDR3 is TGCGCCAGCAGCCAAGAGACAGGGTGGGGTTTTAATGAAAAACTGTTTTTT.